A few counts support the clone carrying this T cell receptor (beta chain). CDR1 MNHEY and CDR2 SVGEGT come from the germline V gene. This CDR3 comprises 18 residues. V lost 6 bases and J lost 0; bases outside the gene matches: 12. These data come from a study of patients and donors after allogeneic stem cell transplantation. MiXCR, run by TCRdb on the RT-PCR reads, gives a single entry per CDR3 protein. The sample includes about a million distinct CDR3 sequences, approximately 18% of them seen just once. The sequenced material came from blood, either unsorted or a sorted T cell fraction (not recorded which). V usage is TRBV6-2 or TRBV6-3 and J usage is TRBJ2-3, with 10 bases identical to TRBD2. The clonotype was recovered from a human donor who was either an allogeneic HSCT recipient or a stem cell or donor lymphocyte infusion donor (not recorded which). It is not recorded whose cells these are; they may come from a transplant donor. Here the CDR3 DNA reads TGTGCCAGCAGGGGCCTGTGGCTAGCGGGGGTGAGCACAGATACGCAGTATTTT. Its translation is CASRGLWLAGVSTDTQYF.